This T cell receptor beta chain comes out of a study of shared clonotypes between healthy human individuals. The run depth of the assay was deep. Profiling relied on immunoSEQ multiplex PCR, and the TCRdb table lists in-frame clones only, not all of them. The sample consists of a few million clones, 90% to 95% of them appearing once. A note on this clone: No antigen is known for it.

This CDR3 is built from 13 residues. The germline V and J ends were trimmed by 5 bases and 6 bases, with 14 bases remaining between them. Germline CDR1 is SGHRS and CDR2 is YFSETQ. Donors included only healthy HIV-negative adults lacking recent acute infections or vaccinations. Study observations and caveats: Among a few donors, approximately 5% of naive CD4 clonotypes were found in common.

The clonotype originates from a man in his late teens or twenties in good health. The genes are TRBV5-1 and TRBJ1-2; possibly TRBD1 for D (5 bases). The sequencing sample was made of naive CD4+ T cells sorted from blood. Described subset: CD45RA+ positively selected. The CDR3 is CASRLQEIDGYTF. CDR3 coding DNA: TGCGCCAGCAGGTTACAGGAAATTGATGGCTACACCTTC.